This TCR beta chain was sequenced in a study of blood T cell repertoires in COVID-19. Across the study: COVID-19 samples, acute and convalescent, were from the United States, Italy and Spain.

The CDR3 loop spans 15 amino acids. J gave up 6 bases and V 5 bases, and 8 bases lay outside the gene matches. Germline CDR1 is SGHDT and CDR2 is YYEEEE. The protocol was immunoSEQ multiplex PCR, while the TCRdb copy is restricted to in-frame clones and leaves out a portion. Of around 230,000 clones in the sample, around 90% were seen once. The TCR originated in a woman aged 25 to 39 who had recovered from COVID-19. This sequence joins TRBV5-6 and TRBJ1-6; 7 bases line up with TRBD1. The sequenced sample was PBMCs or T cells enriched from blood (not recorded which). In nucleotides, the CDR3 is TGTGCCAGCAGAAACGACAGGGCCAGTAATTCACCCCTCCACTTT. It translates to CASRNDRASNSPLHF.